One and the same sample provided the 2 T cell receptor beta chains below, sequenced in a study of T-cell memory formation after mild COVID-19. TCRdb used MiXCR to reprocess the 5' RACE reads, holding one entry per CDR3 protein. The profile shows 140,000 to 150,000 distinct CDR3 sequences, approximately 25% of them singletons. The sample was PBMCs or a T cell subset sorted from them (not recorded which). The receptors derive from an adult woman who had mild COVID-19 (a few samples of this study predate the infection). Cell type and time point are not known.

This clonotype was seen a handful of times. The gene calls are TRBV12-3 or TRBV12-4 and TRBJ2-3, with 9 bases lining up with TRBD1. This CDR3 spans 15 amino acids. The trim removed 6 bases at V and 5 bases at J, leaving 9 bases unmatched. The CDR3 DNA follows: TGTGCCAGCAGCTCCCCCGGGACAGGGCTAGATACGCAGTATTTT. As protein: CASSSPGTGLDTQYF.

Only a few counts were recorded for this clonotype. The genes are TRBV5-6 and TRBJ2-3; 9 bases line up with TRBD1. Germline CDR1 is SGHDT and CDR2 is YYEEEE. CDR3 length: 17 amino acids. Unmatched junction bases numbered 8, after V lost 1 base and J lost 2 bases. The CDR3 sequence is CASSLYPGQGPTDTQYF. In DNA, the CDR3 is TGTGCCAGCAGCTTGTACCCGGGACAGGGCCCCACAGATACGCAGTATTTT. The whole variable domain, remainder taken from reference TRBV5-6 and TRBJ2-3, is DAGVTQSPTHLIKTRGQQVTLRCSPKSGHDTVSWYQQALGQGPQFIFQYYEEEERQRGNFPDRFSGHQFPNYSSELNVNALLLGDSALYLCASSLYPGQGPTDTQYFGPGTRLTVL.